Following are 20 T cell receptor beta chains from one sample sequenced in a study of identical twins. TCRdb re-derived calls from the 5' RACE reads in MiXCR, one entry per CDR3 protein. Here the sample spans around 490,000 distinct CDR3 sequences, 20% to 25% being singletons. These data were also filed under a second study, of yellow fever vaccine responses in identical twins.

Sequencing was carried out using CD4+ T cells sorted from blood. Receptors were obtained from a woman aged 18-30 years in good health.

The chain joins TRBV7-9 to TRBJ1-2, with D hard to call. V lost 7 bases and J lost 8, with 17 bases in between. CDR3 length: 13 amino acids. Germline V gives CDR1 SEHNR, CDR2 FQNEAQ (reference sequence). CDR3 sequence: CASNAFPADGYTF. Here the CDR3 DNA reads TGTGCCAGCAACGCGTTCCCAGCTGACGGCTACACCTTC.

The V call is TRBV19, the J call TRBJ2-1, with 9 bases aligning to TRBD2. The CDR3 is made up of 15 amino acids. Germline CDR1 and CDR2: LNHDA and SQIVND (reference sequence). V lost 3 bases and J lost 8; bases outside the gene matches: 8. The CDR3 DNA reads as TGTGCCAGTAGTATGTCTAGCGGGGTCTGGGATGAGCAGTTCTTC. This gives the protein CASSMSSGVWDEQFF.

V usage is TRBV12-3 or TRBV12-4 and J usage is TRBJ2-1; TRBD1 aligns across 9 bases. Trimming took 0 bases from V and 7 from J; bases not matched to a gene: 7. The CDR3 runs 16 residues. CDR3 protein: CASSLATGGLWNEQFF. CDR3 bases: TGTGCCAGCAGTTTAGCGACAGGGGGGCTTTGGAATGAGCAGTTCTTC.

V is TRBV20-1 and J is TRBJ2-1; D might be TRBD2 (7 bases). The CDR3 length is 14 residues. Trimming pared 6 bases from V and 7 bases from J, leaving 19 bases between. Germline V lookup: CDR1 DFQATT, CDR2 SNEGSKA (reference sequence). This chain's CDR3 is CSAPRGASRNEQFF. CDR3 nucleotide sequence: TGCAGTGCCCCCCGGGGGGCCAGCCGGAATGAGCAGTTCTTC.

V is TRBV5-1 and J is TRBJ2-1, with TRBD2 as a possible D gene (6 bases). With 0 bases removed from V and 1 base from J, the gap between germline ends came to 11 bases. This CDR3 region has 16 residues. CDR1 is SGHRS, CDR2 YFSETQ, per germline. CDR3 residues: CASSLVSGVSYNEQFF. The CDR3 DNA follows: TGCGCCAGCAGCTTGGTGTCGGGAGTTTCCTACAATGAGCAGTTCTTC.

This clonotype was detected a few times. The genes are TRBV15 and TRBJ2-4; D not certain. Germline CDR1 LNHNV, CDR2 YYDKDF (reference sequence). Trimming removed 3 bases at V and 0 bases at J, with 18 bases between. The CDR3 covers 18 residues. Here the CDR3 reads CATSSQLLGQLAKNIQYF. The DNA of the CDR3 is TGTGCCACCAGCAGCCAGTTATTAGGGCAGCTAGCCAAAAACATTCAGTACTTC.

The chain recombines TRBV12-3 or TRBV12-4 with TRBJ2-5, with TRBD1 as a possible D gene (6 bases). This CDR3 comprises 12 residues. V was cut by 6 bases and J by 7 bases, with 12 bases left in between. The CDR3 coding sequence is TGTGCCAGCAGGAGGACAGAGGGGACCCAGTACTTC. Protein sequence: CASRRTEGTQYF.

This clonotype showed up many times. The rearrangement joins TRBV12-3 or TRBV12-4 to TRBJ1-1, with D uncertain. V lost 2 bases to trimming and J lost 1 base, with 8 bases between them. The CDR3 contains 14 residues. The CDR3 spells CASSLKGPNTEAFF. The CDR3 DNA sequence: TGTGCCAGCAGTTTAAAAGGACCGAACACTGAAGCTTTCTTT.

This rearrangement joins TRBV5-5 to TRBJ2-1, with TRBD1 matching 7 bases. Germline lookup yields CDR1 SGHKS and CDR2 YYEKEE (reference sequence). V lost 4 bases to trimming and J lost 3 bases; unmatched junction nucleotides: 7. The CDR3 consists of 15 residues. This chain's CDR3 is CASSPWTGDYNEQFF. Written as DNA, the CDR3 is TGTGCCAGCAGCCCTTGGACAGGAGACTACAATGAGCAGTTCTTC.

This sequence joins TRBV28 and TRBJ2-7; 9 bases map to TRBD1. V was pared by 10 bases and J by 3 bases, with 7 bases of the junction left unmatched. Germline CDR1 and CDR2: MDHEN and SYDVKM. This CDR3 is 13 amino acids long. The CDR3 here is CATDHRGLYEQYF. CDR3 sequence (DNA): TGTGCCACGGACCACAGGGGGCTCTACGAGCAGTACTTC.

The chain combines TRBV7-3 with TRBJ2-3; 11 bases map to TRBD2. The V and J ends lost 2 bases and 2 bases, in that order; junction bases with no gene match: 3. Germline CDR1 reads SGHTA; CDR2 reads FQGTGA. The CDR3 length is 16 residues. The CDR3 loop reads CASSLGLAGPTDTQYF. The CDR3 nucleotides read TGTGCCAGCAGCTTAGGACTAGCGGGCCCCACAGATACGCAGTATTTT.

The chain joins TRBV19 to TRBJ1-5; D uncertain. Germline loops: CDR1 LNHDA, CDR2 SQIVND (reference sequence). The CDR3 is 13 residues long. V lost 4 bases, J lost 3 bases, and 7 bases lay in between. The CDR3 bases are TGTGCCAGTAGTAAAGACACCAATCAGCCCCAGCATTTT. This codes for CASSKDTNQPQHF.

This chain joins TRBV10-3 and TRBJ2-2; the D gene is possibly TRBD2 (7 bases). This CDR3 has 15 amino acids. Germline CDR1 ENHRY, CDR2 SYGVKD. V was shortened by 5 bases and J by 1 base, with 11 bases between the two germline ends. The CDR3 region has the DNA TGTGCCATCAGTAACAGGGAGGGGAACACCGGGGAGCTGTTTTTT. This translates into CAISNREGNTGELFF.

V and J are TRBV28 and TRBJ1-4; no clear D gene. Germline V gene sequence: CDR1 MDHEN, CDR2 SYDVKM. The CDR3 covers 12 residues. V dropped 8 bases and J dropped 5 bases, with 9 bases sitting between them. This CDR3 is CASWRENEKLFF. CDR3 in DNA: TGTGCCAGCTGGAGGGAAAATGAAAAACTGTTTTTT.

The chain recombines TRBV12-3 or TRBV12-4 with TRBJ1-1; 9 positions match TRBD1. This CDR3 has 14 residues. With 6 bases clipped from V and 3 bases from J, the junction kept 5 bases outside the gene matches. CDR3 DNA sequence: TGTGCCAGCAGCCTAAACAGGGGGCACACTGAAGCTTTCTTT. This codes for CASSLNRGHTEAFF.

The chain joins TRBV12-3 or TRBV12-4 to TRBJ2-3; D remains unclear. The CDR3 is 13 amino acids. V was shortened by 6 bases and J by 4 bases, with 11 bases between the two germline ends. CDR3 DNA: TGTGCCAGCAGCCAGACGGACCCAGATACGCAGTATTTT. Translation: CASSQTDPDTQYF.

V and J are TRBV9 and TRBJ2-2; D is tentatively TRBD1 or TRBD2 (5 bases each). Germline V lookup: CDR1 SGDLS, CDR2 YYNGEE. The V and J ends lost 3 bases and 1 base respectively, with 10 bases between them. The CDR3 loop spans 15 amino acids. CDR3 nucleotide sequence: TGTGCCAGCAGCGCGGGACGGCAGAACACCGGGGAGCTGTTTTTT. This gives the protein CASSAGRQNTGELFF.

The CDR3 DNA reads TGTGCCACCCAATTACGACCAATCCCCACCGGGGAGCTGTTTTTT. Amino acid sequence: CATQLRPIPTGELFF. The V gene is TRBV6-2 or TRBV6-3, the J gene TRBJ2-2; no reliable D call. The CDR3 is 15 residues long. Germline lookup yields CDR1 MNHEY and CDR2 SVGEGT. V was cut by 10 bases and J by 4 bases, with 19 bases left in between.

The chain has TRBV29-1 and TRBJ2-1; 10 bases agree with TRBD1. The CDR3 has 15 amino acids. The junction had 8 bases not matched to a gene; V was cut back by 7 bases and J by 2 bases. Germline assignment: CDR1 SQVTM and CDR2 ANQGSEA. The CDR3 DNA sequence: TGCAGCGCTGACCCCGGGACAGGGGCCTACAATGAGCAGTTCTTC. Its translation: CSADPGTGAYNEQFF.

This clonotype was seen a handful of times. V and J are TRBV5-5 and TRBJ1-2; TRBD1 matches at 9 bases. This CDR3 contains 13 residues. V shed 3 bases and J 7 bases; nucleotides not matched to a gene: 4. Looked up from germline, CDR1 is SGHKS and CDR2 is YYEKEE (reference sequence). CDR3 nucleotides: TGTGCCAGCAGCTCCGGGACAGGGTTTGGCTACACCTTC. Its translation: CASSSGTGFGYTF.